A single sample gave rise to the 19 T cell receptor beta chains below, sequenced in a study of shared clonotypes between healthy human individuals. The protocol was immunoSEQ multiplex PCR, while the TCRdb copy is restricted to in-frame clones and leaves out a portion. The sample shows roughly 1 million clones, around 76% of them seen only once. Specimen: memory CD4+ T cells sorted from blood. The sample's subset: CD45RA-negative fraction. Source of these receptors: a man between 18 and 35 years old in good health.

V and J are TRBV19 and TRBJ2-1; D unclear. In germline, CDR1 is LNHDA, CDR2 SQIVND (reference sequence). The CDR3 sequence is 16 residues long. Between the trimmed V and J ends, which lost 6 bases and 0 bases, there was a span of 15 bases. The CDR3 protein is CASRSADPSSYNEQFF. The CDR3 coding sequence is TGTGCCAGTAGGTCGGCGGATCCAAGCTCCTACAATGAGCAGTTCTTC.

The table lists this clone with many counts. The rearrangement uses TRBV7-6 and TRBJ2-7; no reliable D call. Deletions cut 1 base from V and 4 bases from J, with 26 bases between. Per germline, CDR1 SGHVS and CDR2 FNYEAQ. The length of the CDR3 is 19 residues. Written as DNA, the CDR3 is TGTGCCAGCAGCTTAGGGCTATATTATAGTGGGGTTGGCGATTACGAGCAGTACTTC. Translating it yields CASSLGLYYSGVGDYEQYF.

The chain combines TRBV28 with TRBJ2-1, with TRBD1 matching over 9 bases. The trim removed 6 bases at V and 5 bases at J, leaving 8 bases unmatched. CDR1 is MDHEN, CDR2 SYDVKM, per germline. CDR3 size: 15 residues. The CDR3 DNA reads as TGTGCCAGCAGCCCCTGGGACAGGGAAGACAATGAGCAGTTCTTC. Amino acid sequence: CASSPWDREDNEQFF.

The CDR3 reads CASSSRTGGGLHF. CDR3 nucleotide sequence: TGTGCCAGCAGCTCCCGGACAGGGGGAGGGCTCCACTTT. The V call is TRBV11-2, the J call TRBJ1-6, with TRBD1 identical over 10 bases. This CDR3 has 13 amino acids. CDR1 SGHAT and CDR2 FQNNGV come from the germline V gene. The ends lost 4 bases at V and 16 bases at J; junction bases unmatched: 7.

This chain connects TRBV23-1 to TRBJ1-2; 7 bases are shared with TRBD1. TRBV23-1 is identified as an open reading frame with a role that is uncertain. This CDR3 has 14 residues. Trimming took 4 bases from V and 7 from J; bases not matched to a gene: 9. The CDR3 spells CASSRFGQGGGYTF. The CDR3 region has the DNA TGCGCCAGCAGTCGGTTTGGGCAGGGGGGTGGCTACACCTTC.

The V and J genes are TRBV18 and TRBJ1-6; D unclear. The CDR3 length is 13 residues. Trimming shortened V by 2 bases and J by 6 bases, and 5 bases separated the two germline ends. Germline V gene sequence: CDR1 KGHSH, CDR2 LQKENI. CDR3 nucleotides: TGTGCCAGCTCACCAGATACTAATTCACCCCTCCACTTT. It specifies CASSPDTNSPLHF.

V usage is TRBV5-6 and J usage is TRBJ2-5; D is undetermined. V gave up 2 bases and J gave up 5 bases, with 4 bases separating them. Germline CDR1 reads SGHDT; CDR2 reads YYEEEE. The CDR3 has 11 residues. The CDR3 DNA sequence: TGTGCCAGCAGCTTCCGGGAGACCCAGTACTTC. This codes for CASSFRETQYF.

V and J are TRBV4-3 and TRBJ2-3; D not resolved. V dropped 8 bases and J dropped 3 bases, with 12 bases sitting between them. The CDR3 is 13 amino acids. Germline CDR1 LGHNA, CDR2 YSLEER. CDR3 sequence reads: CASAALMTDTQYF. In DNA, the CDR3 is TGCGCCAGCGCCGCACTAATGACAGATACGCAGTATTTT.

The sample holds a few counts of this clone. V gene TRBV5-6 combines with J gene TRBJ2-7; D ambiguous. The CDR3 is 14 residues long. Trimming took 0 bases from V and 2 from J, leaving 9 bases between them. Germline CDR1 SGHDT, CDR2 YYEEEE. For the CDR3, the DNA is TGTGCCAGCAGCTTGGCTCACGGTACCTACGAGCAGTACTTC. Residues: CASSLAHGTYEQYF.

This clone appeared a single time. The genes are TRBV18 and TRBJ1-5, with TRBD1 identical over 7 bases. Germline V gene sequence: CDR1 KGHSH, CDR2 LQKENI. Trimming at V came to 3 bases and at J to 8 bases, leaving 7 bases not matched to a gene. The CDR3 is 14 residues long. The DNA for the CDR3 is TGTGCCAGCTCACCCCAGCGACAGGGAGAGCCCCAGCATTTT. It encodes CASSPQRQGEPQHF.

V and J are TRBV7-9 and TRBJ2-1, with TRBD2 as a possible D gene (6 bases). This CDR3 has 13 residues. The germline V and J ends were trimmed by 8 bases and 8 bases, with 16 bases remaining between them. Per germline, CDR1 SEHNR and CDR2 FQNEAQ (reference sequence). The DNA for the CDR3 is TGTGCCAGCGGGGACTCCTTCCTAGATGAGCAGTTCTTC. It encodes CASGDSFLDEQFF.

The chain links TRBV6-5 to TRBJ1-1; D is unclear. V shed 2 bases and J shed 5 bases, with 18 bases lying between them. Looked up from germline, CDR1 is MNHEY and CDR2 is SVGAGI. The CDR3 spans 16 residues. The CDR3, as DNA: TGTGCCAGCAGTTACGCCGTCGGGTCTTCTGGGACTGAAGCTTTCTTT. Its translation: CASSYAVGSSGTEAFF.

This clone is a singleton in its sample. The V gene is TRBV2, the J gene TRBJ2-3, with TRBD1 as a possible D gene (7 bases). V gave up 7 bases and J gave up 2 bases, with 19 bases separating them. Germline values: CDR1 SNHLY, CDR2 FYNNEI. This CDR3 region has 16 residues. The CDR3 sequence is CASTLRRGQITDTQYF. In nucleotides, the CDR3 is TGTGCCAGCACTCTGCGGCGGGGACAGATCACAGATACGCAGTATTTT.

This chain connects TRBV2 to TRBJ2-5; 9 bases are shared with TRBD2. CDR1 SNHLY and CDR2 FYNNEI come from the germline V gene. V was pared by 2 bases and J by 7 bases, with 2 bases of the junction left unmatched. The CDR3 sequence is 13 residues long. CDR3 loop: CASSESGGTTQYF. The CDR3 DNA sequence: TGTGCCAGCAGTGAAAGCGGGGGGACGACCCAGTACTTC.

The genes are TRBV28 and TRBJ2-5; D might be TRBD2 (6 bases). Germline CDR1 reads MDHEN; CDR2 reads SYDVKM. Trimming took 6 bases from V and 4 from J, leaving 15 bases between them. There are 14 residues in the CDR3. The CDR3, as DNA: TGTGCCAGCAGCCCCCCTGCGGGGCGAGAGACCCAGTACTTC. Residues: CASSPPAGRETQYF.

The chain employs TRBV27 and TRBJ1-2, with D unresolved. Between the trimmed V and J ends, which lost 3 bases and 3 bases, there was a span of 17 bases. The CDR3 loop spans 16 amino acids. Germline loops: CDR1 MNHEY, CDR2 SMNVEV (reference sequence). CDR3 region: CASSFRASPPDYGYTF. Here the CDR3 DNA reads TGTGCCAGCAGTTTTCGGGCGTCCCCCCCGGACTATGGCTACACCTTC.

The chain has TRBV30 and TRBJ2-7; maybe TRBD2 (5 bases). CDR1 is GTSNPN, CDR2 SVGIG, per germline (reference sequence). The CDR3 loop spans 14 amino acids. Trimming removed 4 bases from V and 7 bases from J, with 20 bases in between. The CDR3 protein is CAWNSENPLVEQYF. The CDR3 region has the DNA TGTGCCTGGAATAGCGAGAATCCCCTGGTAGAGCAGTACTTC.

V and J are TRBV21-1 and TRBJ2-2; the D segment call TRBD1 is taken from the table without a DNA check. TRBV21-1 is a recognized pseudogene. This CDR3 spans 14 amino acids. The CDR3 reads CASTWTGDTGELFF. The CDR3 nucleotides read TGTGCCAGCACCTGGACAGGGGACACCGGGGAGCTGTTTTTT.

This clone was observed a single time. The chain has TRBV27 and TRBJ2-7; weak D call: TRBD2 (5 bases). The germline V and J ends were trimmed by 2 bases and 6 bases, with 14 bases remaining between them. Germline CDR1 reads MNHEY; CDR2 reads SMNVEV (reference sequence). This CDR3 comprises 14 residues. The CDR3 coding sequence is TGTGCCAGCAGTTTACGAACTAGTGGCGCCGAGCAGTACTTC. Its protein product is CASSLRTSGAEQYF.